Listed here are 14 T cell receptor beta chains from one sample, sequenced in a study of technical replicates of blood from a handful of donors. Sequencing used immunoSEQ multiplex PCR; TCRdb keeps in-frame clones, though not all of them. The sample gives around 85,000 clones, roughly 94% of which show up once; 0.25% is in the top ten. The sample taken for sequencing was T cells isolated from PBMCs. These receptors originate from a human donor in good health.

V is TRBV4-1 and J is TRBJ2-1; D gene uncertain. CDR1 MGHRA and CDR2 YSYEKL come from the germline V gene. The CDR3 totals 14 residues. V lost 0 bases and J lost 6, with 9 bases in between. CDR3 in amino acids: CASSQESLVNEQFF. Written as DNA, the CDR3 is TGCGCCAGCAGCCAAGAGAGTCTCGTCAATGAGCAGTTCTTC.

V gene TRBV29-1 combines with J gene TRBJ2-1, with TRBD2 matching 8 bases. The CDR3 contains 18 residues. V gave up 4 bases and J gave up 7 bases; unmatched junction bases: 21. Germline CDR1 is SQVTM and CDR2 is ANQGSEA. CDR3 sequence reads: CSVALLAGPSTERNEQFF. The CDR3 DNA reads TGCAGCGTTGCCCTGCTAGCGGGCCCGAGTACGGAGAGAAATGAGCAGTTCTTC.

The chain is built from TRBV7-8 and TRBJ1-5; possibly TRBD1 for D (5 bases). Trimming took off 3 bases at V and 4 bases at J, with 22 bases between the two ends. The CDR3 sequence is 18 residues long. CDR1 is SGHVS and CDR2 is FQNEAQ in the germline V gene. CDR3 nucleotide sequence: TGTGCCAGCAGCTTCACTTCGGGGGTTGCGTTAAGGAATCAGCCCCAGCATTTT. As protein: CASSFTSGVALRNQPQHF.

The chain carries TRBV5-1 and TRBJ2-1; 11 bases map to TRBD2. The CDR3 is 17 residues long. The germline V gene encodes CDR1 SGHRS and CDR2 YFSETQ. J lost 9 bases, V lost 4 bases, and 15 bases had no gene match. For the CDR3, the DNA is TGCGCCAGCAGCCCTACGACTAGCGGGATGAGTTTATTTGAGCAGTTCTTC. Protein sequence: CASSPTTSGMSLFEQFF.

The chain is built from TRBV19 and TRBJ2-3; D is unresolved. Looked up from germline, CDR1 is LNHDA and CDR2 is SQIVND (reference sequence). V was clipped by 3 bases and J by 2 bases, with 15 bases between them. This CDR3 region has 16 residues. The CDR3 DNA reads as TGTGCCAGTAGTATCGGTCTGCATTTGGTCACAGATACGCAGTATTTT. Its protein product is CASSIGLHLVTDTQYF. The full variable domain, with the rest looked up from reference TRBV19 and TRBJ2-3, is DGGITQSPKYLFRKEGQNVTLSCEQNLNHDAMYWYRQDPGQGLRLIYYSQIVNDFQKGDIAEGYSVSREKKESFPLTVTSAQKNPTAFYLCASSIGLHLVTDTQYFGPGTRLTVL.

The V call is TRBV18, the J call TRBJ2-7; tentative D call: TRBD1 (6 bases). CDR1 is KGHSH and CDR2 is LQKENI in the germline V gene. Trimming cost V 3 bases and J 3 bases, with 27 bases left between them. The CDR3 spans 19 residues. As DNA, the CDR3 is TGTGCCAGCTCACCGGGTGGAGACGCGAGCCTACGGGACATCTACGAGCAGTACTTC. This gives the protein CASSPGGDASLRDIYEQYF.

V usage is TRBV7-9 and J usage is TRBJ2-7; maybe TRBD2 (6 bases). The CDR3 loop spans 15 amino acids. Looked up from germline, CDR1 is SEHNR and CDR2 is FQNEAQ (reference sequence). Trimming removed 5 bases from V and 1 base from J, with 15 bases in between. The CDR3 loop reads CASSLTWGESYEQYF. CDR3 DNA sequence: TGTGCCAGCAGCCTCACCTGGGGGGAGTCCTACGAGCAGTACTTC.

V and J are TRBV9 and TRBJ2-3, with a weak D call TRBD2 (6 bases). The germline V and J ends were trimmed by 3 bases and 3 bases, with 11 bases remaining between them. There are 14 residues in the CDR3. The germline gives CDR1 SGDLS, CDR2 YYNGEE. The CDR3 reads CASSETSATDTQYF. The CDR3 nucleotides are TGTGCCAGCAGCGAGACTAGTGCAACAGATACGCAGTATTTT. The variable domain in full, completed from reference TRBV9 and TRBJ2-3, reads DSGVTQTPKHLITATGQRVTLRCSPRSGDLSVYWYQQSLDQGLQFLIQYYNGEERAKGNILERFSAQQFPDLHSELNLSSLELGDSALYFCASSETSATDTQYFGPGTRLTVL.

The chain uses TRBV6-1 and TRBJ2-1; 7 nucleotides agree with TRBD2. This CDR3 contains 16 residues. Looked up from germline, CDR1 is MNHNS and CDR2 is SASEGT. V shed 2 bases and J 8 bases; nucleotides not matched to a gene: 12. The CDR3, as DNA: TGTGCCAGCAGTGAAAATGGCGGGAGAAGGTGGGATGAGCAGTTCTTC. It encodes CASSENGGRRWDEQFF.

The rearrangement links TRBV4-2 to TRBJ2-7; 10 bases map to TRBD2. Germline V gene sequence: CDR1 LGHNA, CDR2 YNFKEQ. The CDR3 consists of 18 residues. Unmatched junction bases numbered 11, after V lost 1 base and J lost 2 bases. DNA for the CDR3: TGTGCCAGCAGCCAAGGTTTGGGAGGGACTAGCGCACCCTACGAGCAGTACTTC. Amino acids: CASSQGLGGTSAPYEQYF.

The chain recombines TRBV7-3 with TRBJ2-2; no firm D call. The germline V and J ends were trimmed by 5 bases and 1 base, with 8 bases remaining between them. Germline values: CDR1 SGHTA, CDR2 FQGTGA. The CDR3 sequence is 14 residues long. CDR3 bases: TGTGCCAGCAGCGTGGAGTGGAACACCGGGGAGCTGTTTTTT. Residues: CASSVEWNTGELFF.

The chain recombines TRBV7-8 with TRBJ2-3; a weak D match, TRBD2 (5 bases). Trimming stripped 1 base from V and 1 base from J, with 15 bases between. The CDR3 loop spans 17 amino acids. Germline V CDR1 and CDR2: SGHVS, FQNEAQ. DNA for the CDR3: TGTGCCAGCAGCTTAGTAGGTAGGGAGAGAGGCACAGATACGCAGTATTTT. This translates into CASSLVGRERGTDTQYF.

This chain uses TRBV5-6 with TRBJ2-4, with TRBD2 as a possible D gene (6 bases). Germline lookup yields CDR1 SGHDT and CDR2 YYEEEE. The CDR3 loop spans 16 amino acids. V lost 3 bases, J lost 0 bases, and 13 bases lay in between. The CDR3 nucleotides are TGTGCCAGCAGCTGGAGCGGGCCCCTAGCCAAAAACATTCAGTACTTC. It specifies CASSWSGPLAKNIQYF.

The chain carries TRBV25-1 and TRBJ1-1; perhaps TRBD1 as D (5 bases). V dropped 5 bases and J dropped 1 base, with 11 bases sitting between them. This CDR3 spans 14 amino acids. Germline V gene data show CDR1 as MGHDK and CDR2 as SYGVNS. The CDR3 coding sequence is TGTGCCAGCAGTCTTGGGGGGGGGAACACTGAAGCTTTCTTT. It translates to CASSLGGGNTEAFF.